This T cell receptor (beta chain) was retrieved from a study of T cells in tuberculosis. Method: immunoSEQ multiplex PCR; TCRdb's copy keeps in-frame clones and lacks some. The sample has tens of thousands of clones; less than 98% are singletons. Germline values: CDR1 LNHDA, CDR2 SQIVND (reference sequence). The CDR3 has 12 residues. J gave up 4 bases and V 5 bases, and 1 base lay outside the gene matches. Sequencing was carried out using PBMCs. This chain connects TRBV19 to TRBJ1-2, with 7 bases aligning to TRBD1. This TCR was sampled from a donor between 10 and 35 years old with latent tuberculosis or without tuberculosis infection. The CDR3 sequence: CASSGTAYGYTF. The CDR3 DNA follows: TGTGCCAGTAGTGGGACAGCCTATGGCTACACCTTC.